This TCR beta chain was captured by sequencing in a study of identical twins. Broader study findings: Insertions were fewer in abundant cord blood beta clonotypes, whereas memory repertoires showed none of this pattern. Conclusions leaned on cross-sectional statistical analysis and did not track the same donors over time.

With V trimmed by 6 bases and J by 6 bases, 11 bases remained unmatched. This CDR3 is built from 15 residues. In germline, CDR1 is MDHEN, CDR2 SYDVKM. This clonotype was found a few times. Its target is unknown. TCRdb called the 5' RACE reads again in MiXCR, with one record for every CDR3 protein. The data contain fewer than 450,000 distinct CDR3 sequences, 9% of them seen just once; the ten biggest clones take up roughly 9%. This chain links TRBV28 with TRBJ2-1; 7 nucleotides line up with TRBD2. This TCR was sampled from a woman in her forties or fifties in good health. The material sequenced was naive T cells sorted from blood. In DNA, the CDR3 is TGTGCCAGCAGCAGTGGGCTAGCGGTTGTCAATGAGCAGTTCTTC. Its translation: CASSSGLAVVNEQFF.